This TCR beta chain was profiled in a study of shared clonotypes between healthy human individuals. The CDR3 extends over 11 amino acids. Germline V CDR1 and CDR2: MNHEY, SVGAGI. The V end was cut by 3 bases, the J end by 7 bases, with 5 bases between. Measured with immunoSEQ multiplex PCR; TCRdb has only the in-frame clones, and not every one. Of roughly 1,100,000 clones in the sample, about three quarters were seen once. Notes on this clone: What it binds is unknown.

Study conclusions and caveats: In having few donors, the study represented limited genetic and exposure-history diversity.

The chain employs TRBV6-5 and TRBJ2-3; no clear D. Specimen: memory CD4+ T cells sorted from blood. Subset in this sample: CD45RA-negative fraction. This receptor was taken from a man in his late teens or twenties in good health. The CDR3 spells CASSYKNTQYF. For the CDR3, the DNA is TGTGCCAGCAGTTATAAGAATACGCAGTATTTT.